Each of the 25 T cell receptor beta chains below was sequenced from the same sample in a study of OX40 agonist ivuxolimab in advanced cancers. Libraries were prepared through the immunoSEQ multiplex PCR assay. Imported from immuneACCESS, the table was reduced by TCRdb to in-frame sequences with V and J called. These copies leave out some clones; in studies compared against another copy, an unresolved V gene accounts for under half, and the cause of the remainder is not known. This sample gives more than 75,000 clones in total; about 81% of them show up just once. The top ten clonotypes cover approximately 7% of the sample. The specimen was CD4+ or CD8+ T cells sorted from blood, collected in a trial of the OX40 agonist ivuxolimab. The receptors here all came from an adult with an advanced solid tumor such as melanoma, head and neck, liver or kidney cancer.

The chain links TRBV7-8 to TRBJ2-5, with 8 bases matching TRBD1. The CDR3 is made up of 15 amino acids. CDR1 and CDR2 (germline): SGHVS, FQNEAQ. J was trimmed by 5 bases and V by 4 bases; bases with no gene match: 9. CDR3 nucleotides: TGTGCCAGCAGCTCTGGACAGGGAAATTTGGAGACCCAGTACTTC. Translated: CASSSGQGNLETQYF.

CDR3 residues: CASSQAGTGSNYGYTF. In DNA, the CDR3 is TGCGCCAGCAGCCAGGCCGGGACAGGGTCTAACTATGGCTACACCTTC. The rearrangement uses TRBV4-3 and TRBJ1-2, with 9 bases matching TRBD1. This CDR3 region has 16 residues. The V segment lost 3 bases and the J segment 0 bases; nucleotides outside the gene matches: 5. Germline CDR1 is LGHNA and CDR2 is YSLEER.

This clone was counted a few times. This CDR3 is CASSEENYGYTF. CDR3 bases: TGTGCCAGCAGTGAGGAGAACTATGGCTACACCTTC. This rearrangement joins TRBV2 to TRBJ1-2; D gene uncertain. The CDR3 covers 12 residues. Trimming pared 3 bases from V and 2 bases from J, leaving 4 bases between. The germline gives CDR1 SNHLY, CDR2 FYNNEI. The full variable domain, with the rest looked up from reference TRBV2 and TRBJ1-2, is EPEVTQTPSHQVTQMGQEVILRCVPISNHLYFYWYRQILGQKVEFLVSFYNNEISEKSEIFDDQFSVERPDGSNFTLKIRSTKLEDSAMYFCASSEENYGYTFGSGTRLTVV.

The V call is TRBV9, the J call TRBJ2-5; 7 nucleotides line up with TRBD1. Germline loops: CDR1 SGDLS, CDR2 YYNGEE. V lost 0 bases and J lost 5; bases outside the gene matches: 7. This CDR3 is 15 amino acids long. CDR3 DNA sequence: TGTGCCAGCAGCGTAGGAGGGGGCGAAATGGAGACCCAGTACTTC. Translating it yields CASSVGGGEMETQYF.

The chain combines TRBV19 with TRBJ2-3; 10 nucleotides align to TRBD2. Looked up from germline, CDR1 is LNHDA and CDR2 is SQIVND (reference sequence). The ends lost 6 bases at V and 3 bases at J; junction bases unmatched: 6. The CDR3 is 15 residues long. The CDR3 bases are TGTGCCAGTAGGAGCGGGAGGGCCGGAACAGATACGCAGTATTTT. Protein sequence: CASRSGRAGTDTQYF.

In nucleotides, the CDR3 is TGTGCCACCAGCAGGACCGCCGAAGGCTACAATGAGCAGTTCTTC. Residues: CATSRTAEGYNEQFF. The J gene is TRBJ2-1, the V gene TRBV15; D uncertain. The CDR3 runs to 15 residues. V was pared by 3 bases and J by 3 bases, with 12 bases between. The V gene's germline CDR1 is LNHNV and CDR2 YYDKDF (reference sequence).

The V and J genes are TRBV2 and TRBJ2-4, with D possibly TRBD1 on 5 matching bases. This CDR3 comprises 16 residues. Germline V gene sequence: CDR1 SNHLY, CDR2 FYNNEI. Trimming stripped 5 bases from V and 0 bases from J, with 14 bases between. CDR3 region: CASSQKRTKAKNIQYF. CDR3 nucleotides: TGTGCCAGCAGTCAAAAAAGGACAAAAGCCAAAAACATTCAGTACTTC.

V gene TRBV7-9 combines with J gene TRBJ1-1; D is unresolved. From germline, CDR1 is SEHNR and CDR2 FQNEAQ (reference sequence). This CDR3 contains 15 residues. Deletions cut 5 bases from V and 1 base from J, with 14 bases between. The CDR3: CASSPLERANTEAFF. CDR3 bases: TGTGCCAGCAGCCCTCTGGAGAGGGCGAACACTGAAGCTTTCTTT.

CDR3 in DNA: TGTGCCAGCAGCTTAACGGCGTTTCTAGCGGGAGATGTGGAGACCCAGTACTTC. It yields the protein CASSLTAFLAGDVETQYF. V and J are TRBV7-3 and TRBJ2-5; 10 bases fit TRBD2. CDR3 length: 18 amino acids. Trimming removed 0 bases from V and 5 bases from J; junction bases left unmatched: 12. The germline gives CDR1 SGHTA, CDR2 FQGTGA.

The rearrangement uses TRBV11-3 and TRBJ2-2, with D unclear. Germline CDR1 and CDR2: SGHNT and YENEEA. The CDR3 consists of 15 residues. The V gene lost 3 bases and the J gene lost 0 bases, with 8 bases spanning the gap. The CDR3 bases are TGTGCCAGCAGCTTTCTCAATCCGAACACCGGGGAGCTGTTTTTT. Translated, it gives CASSFLNPNTGELFF. Supplemented by reference TRBV11-3 and TRBJ2-2, the full variable domain reads EAGVVQSPRYKIIEKKQPVAFWCNPISGHNTLYWYLQNLGQGPELLIRYENEEAVDDSQLPKDRFSAERLKGVDSTLKIQPAELGDSAVYLCASSFLNPNTGELFFGEGSRLTVL.

This rearrangement joins TRBV6-5 to TRBJ2-5; TRBD2 might be the D (5 bases). CDR3 length: 13 residues. Trimming shortened V by 5 bases and J by 4 bases, and 11 bases separated the two germline ends. Germline V gene data show CDR1 as MNHEY and CDR2 as SVGAGI. CDR3: CASSTGLSETQYF. CDR3 DNA: TGTGCCAGCAGTACCGGACTTTCAGAGACCCAGTACTTC.

The chain carries TRBV7-9 and TRBJ1-3, with no clear D. The germline CDR1 and CDR2 sequences are SEHNR and FQNEAQ (reference sequence). The CDR3 length is 14 residues. Trimming stripped 5 bases from V and 0 bases from J, with 8 bases between. CDR3 nucleotides: TGTGCCAGCAGCCTTATATTCTCTGGAAACACCATATATTTT. It encodes CASSLIFSGNTIYF.

J is TRBJ2-1 and V is TRBV6-5, with 7 nucleotides matching TRBD1. Germline lookup yields CDR1 MNHEY and CDR2 SVGAGI. This CDR3 contains 13 residues. V dropped 0 bases and J dropped 14; count of bases not matched to a gene: 7. CDR3 amino acids: CASSYSRQGPEFF. CDR3 DNA: TGTGCCAGCAGTTACTCCCGACAGGGCCCGGAGTTCTTC.

The chain's CDR3 is CASSVVSAGSYGYTF. For the CDR3, the DNA is TGTGCCAGCAGCGTAGTTTCCGCAGGGTCCTATGGCTACACCTTC. The chain has TRBV9 and TRBJ1-2, with D possibly TRBD1 on 5 matching bases. The length of the CDR3 is 15 residues. Trimming pared 0 bases from V and 4 bases from J, leaving 13 bases between. CDR1 is SGDLS, CDR2 YYNGEE, per germline.

The J gene is TRBJ2-7, the V gene TRBV5-4; 9 nucleotides match TRBD2. The junction had 7 bases not matched to a gene; V was cut back by 6 bases and J by 0 bases. Germline V lookup: CDR1 SGHNT, CDR2 YYREEE (reference sequence). This CDR3 comprises 15 residues. The CDR3 nucleotides are TGTGCCAGCACATGCGGGGGGGCTTTCTCCTACGAGCAGTACGTC. Translating gives CASTCGGAFSYEQYV.

J is TRBJ1-2 and V is TRBV10-2, with a weak D call TRBD1 (5 bases). CDR1 WSHSY and CDR2 SAAADI come from the germline V gene. The V gene lost 5 bases and the J gene lost 1 base, with 14 bases spanning the gap. The CDR3 spans 15 residues. CDR3 in DNA: TGCGCCAGCAGTCCCCTGGCAGGGAGTAACTATGGCTACACCTTC. Its translation: CASSPLAGSNYGYTF.

The rearrangement uses TRBV11-2 and TRBJ2-4; D assignment may be TRBD1 or TRBD2 (5 bases each). This CDR3 is 14 amino acids long. The germline V and J ends were trimmed by 1 base and 15 bases, with 19 bases remaining between them. The germline V gene has CDR1 SGHAT and CDR2 FQNNGV. CDR3 in amino acids: CASSLGFIGGRMYF. In nucleotides, the CDR3 is TGTGCCAGCAGCTTAGGTTTTATTGGGGGAAGGATGTACTTC.

Remarks on this clone: Its ends do not fully match the called genes, so a read error is possible. The chain combines TRBV10-3 with TRBJ2-7; D is perhaps TRBD2 (6 bases). Germline V lookup: CDR1 ENHRY, CDR2 SYGVKD. The CDR3 loop spans 12 amino acids. The CDR3 DNA sequence: TGTGCCATCAGTGCTGGGGGGTACGGGCAGTACTTC. Protein sequence: CAISAGGYGQYF.

The chain uses TRBV14 and TRBJ1-1; perhaps TRBD1 as D (5 bases). The V end was cut by 5 bases, the J end by 4 bases, with 14 bases between. From germline, CDR1 is SGHDN and CDR2 FVKESK. The CDR3 is 14 amino acids. CDR3 protein: CASSTLMGGTEAFF. CDR3 bases: TGTGCCAGCAGCACGCTTATGGGGGGCACTGAAGCTTTCTTT.

This clone was observed once. The chain couples TRBV6-6 to TRBJ2-1; 7 bases are shared with TRBD2. This CDR3 contains 15 residues. Germline assignment: CDR1 MNHNY and CDR2 SVGAGI (reference sequence). V dropped 8 bases and J dropped 0; count of bases not matched to a gene: 7. CDR3 sequence reads: CASGTAGISYNEQFF. CDR3 nucleotide sequence: TGTGCCAGCGGAACAGCGGGGATCTCCTACAATGAGCAGTTCTTC.

The rearrangement uses TRBV27 and TRBJ2-5; D tentatively reads TRBD1 or TRBD2 (5 bases each). Germline V gives CDR1 MNHEY, CDR2 SMNVEV (reference sequence). Trimming shortened V by 6 bases and J by 3 bases, and 23 bases separated the two germline ends. This CDR3 has 17 residues. The CDR3 DNA reads TGTGCCAGCAGCCCGGGACGAATACGGCGAACCAAAGAGACCCAGTACTTC. Amino acid sequence: CASSPGRIRRTKETQYF.

The chain employs TRBV11-1 and TRBJ1-6, with a tentative D call TRBD1 (6 bases). In germline, CDR1 is SGHAT, CDR2 FQDESV (reference sequence). The V end was cut by 1 base, the J end by 8 bases, with 15 bases between. The CDR3 extends over 16 amino acids. CDR3 in DNA: TGTGCCAGCAGCTTAGATCCCGGACGGGGGCATTCACCCCTCCACTTT. It specifies CASSLDPGRGHSPLHF.

The chain links TRBV10-3 to TRBJ2-3; D is unresolved. The germline V gene encodes CDR1 ENHRY and CDR2 SYGVKD. V dropped 0 bases and J dropped 1 base, with 5 bases sitting between them. This CDR3 spans 14 amino acids. CDR3 in amino acids: CAISESLGTDTQYF. CDR3 bases: TGTGCCATCAGTGAGTCGCTAGGCACAGATACGCAGTATTTT.

This clone occurred a few times. The rearrangement joins TRBV11-3 to TRBJ1-6; 8 bases fit TRBD1. The V and J ends lost 3 bases and 8 bases, in that order; junction bases with no gene match: 3. This CDR3 spans 14 amino acids. CDR1 is SGHNT and CDR2 is YENEEA in the germline V gene. CDR3 protein: CASSFQGAYSPLHF. CDR3 DNA sequence: TGTGCCAGCAGCTTCCAGGGGGCGTATTCACCCCTCCACTTT.

The CDR3 sequence: CASSLSAHFSGNTIYF. DNA of the CDR3: TGTGCCAGCAGTTTATCCGCCCATTTCTCTGGAAACACCATATATTTT. The rearrangement uses TRBV28 and TRBJ1-3, with no clear D. Germline V gene lookup returns CDR1 MDHEN and CDR2 SYDVKM. The CDR3 length is 16 residues. V was trimmed by 1 base and J by 0 bases, leaving 10 bases between them.